One and the same sample provided the 22 T cell receptor beta chains below, sequenced in a study of STAT5B mutations in CD4+ large granular lymphocyte leukemia. Sequencing used immunoSEQ multiplex PCR; TCRdb keeps in-frame clones, though not all of them. Among about 32,000 clones listed, approximately 86% were seen once. Sequenced input: CD4+ T cells from blood buffy coats. The origin of the receptors is a human donor in good health.

This chain joins TRBV28 and TRBJ2-6; D is unresolved. V lost 3 bases and J 0 bases, leaving 12 bases between the germline ends. Germline-derived CDR1 and CDR2 are MDHEN and SYDVKM. The CDR3 runs 17 residues. This chain's CDR3 is CASSFPAGSSGANVLTF. DNA of the CDR3: TGTGCCAGCAGTTTCCCGGCAGGTTCCTCTGGGGCCAACGTCCTGACTTTC.

The chain employs TRBV4-1 and TRBJ2-4, with 13 nucleotides matching TRBD2. There are 16 residues in the CDR3. The ends lost 3 bases at V and 10 bases at J; junction bases unmatched: 9. From germline, CDR1 is MGHRA and CDR2 YSYEKL. As DNA, the CDR3 is TGCGCCAGCAGCCAGGAACTAGCGGGAGGGCCTGGGATTCAGTACTTC. It codes for CASSQELAGGPGIQYF.

J is TRBJ2-4 and V is TRBV5-8; weak D call: TRBD1 (5 bases). The germline gives CDR1 SGHTS, CDR2 YDEGEE. The CDR3 consists of 16 residues. Trimming left V 5 bases short and J 0 bases short, with 15 bases between. The CDR3 DNA sequence: TGTGCCAGCAGTCCAACGGGCAGGGAAGCCAAAAACATTCAGTACTTC. Translating gives CASSPTGREAKNIQYF.

The chain has TRBV27 and TRBJ2-1, with no clear D. Trimming took off 4 bases at V and 5 bases at J, with 9 bases between the two ends. CDR1 and CDR2 from the germline V gene are MNHEY and SMNVEV (reference sequence). CDR3 length equals 13 residues. The chain's CDR3 is CASSYRTHNEQFF. The CDR3 coding sequence is TGTGCCAGCAGTTACCGGACCCACAATGAGCAGTTCTTC.

The gene calls are TRBV4-1 and TRBJ2-6, with 10 positions matching TRBD2. Germline CDR1 is MGHRA and CDR2 is YSYEKL. V lost 0 bases, J lost 3 bases, and 8 bases stayed unmatched. The CDR3 sequence is 19 residues long. The CDR3 DNA reads TGCGCCAGCAGCCAAGATTCCCTAGCGGGAGTAGATGGGGCCAACGTCCTGACTTTC. It is translated as CASSQDSLAGVDGANVLTF.

This sequence joins TRBV28 and TRBJ1-4; D not certain. V lost 1 base to trimming and J lost 8 bases, with 5 bases between them. The germline V gene encodes CDR1 MDHEN and CDR2 SYDVKM. This CDR3 is 12 amino acids long. CDR3 bases: TGTGCCAGCAGTTTATTGGGAGAAAAACTGTTTTTT. This sequence encodes CASSLLGEKLFF.

The chain carries TRBV5-1 and TRBJ2-3, with 7 positions matching TRBD2. V lost 3 bases and J lost 4; bases outside the gene matches: 8. This CDR3 is 15 amino acids long. Germline V gene lookup returns CDR1 SGHRS and CDR2 YFSETQ. CDR3 sequence: CASSSGPAGADTQYF. DNA for the CDR3: TGCGCCAGCAGCTCCGGACCCGCGGGGGCAGATACGCAGTATTTT.

The rearrangement joins TRBV5-1 to TRBJ2-1; the D is unclear. The CDR3 runs 11 residues. The V end lost 4 bases, the J end lost 9 bases, and 8 bases lay between the germline ends. The germline V gene encodes CDR1 SGHRS and CDR2 YFSETQ. DNA for the CDR3: TGCGCCAGCAGCCGCTTAAGTGAGCAGTTCTTC. Amino acid sequence: CASSRLSEQFF.

The genes are TRBV19 and TRBJ2-3; D is undetermined. Germline-derived CDR1 and CDR2 are LNHDA and SQIVND (reference sequence). The CDR3 runs to 13 residues. Trimming took off 4 bases at V and 4 bases at J, with 9 bases between the two ends. CDR3: CASSTPRADTQYF. The CDR3 DNA is TGTGCCAGTAGTACACCTCGAGCAGATACGCAGTATTTT.

The chain has TRBV7-3 and TRBJ2-3; D is uncertain. Germline V gene data show CDR1 as SGHTA and CDR2 as FQGTGA. V was trimmed by 2 bases and J by 5 bases, leaving 11 bases between them. CDR3 length: 14 amino acids. CDR3: CASSLVGGIDTQYF. The CDR3 region has the DNA TGTGCCAGCAGCTTAGTAGGCGGAATAGATACGCAGTATTTT.

CDR3 region: CASSSTSGSYEQYF. The CDR3, as DNA: TGTGCCAGCAGCTCGACTAGCGGGAGTTACGAGCAGTACTTC. This chain connects TRBV11-2 to TRBJ2-7; 12 bases line up with TRBD2. The ends lost 4 bases at V and 4 bases at J; junction bases unmatched: 2. This CDR3 contains 14 residues. Germline V gives CDR1 SGHAT, CDR2 FQNNGV.

CDR3 loop: CASSQFKGQFF. The CDR3, as DNA: TGTGCCAGCAGCCAATTTAAGGGGCAGTTCTTC. The V gene is TRBV7-2, the J gene TRBJ2-1, with D hard to call. Trimming left V 5 bases short and J 12 bases short, with 11 bases between. Germline V gives CDR1 SGHTA, CDR2 FQGNSA. CDR3 length equals 11 residues. Complete variable domain (other parts from reference TRBV7-2 and TRBJ2-1): GAGVSQSPSNKVTEKGKDVELRCDPISGHTALYWYRQSLGQGLEFLIYFQGNSAPDKSGLPSDRFSAERTGGSVSTLTIQRTQQEDSAVYLCASSQFKGQFFGPGTRLTVL.

V is TRBV6-5 and J is TRBJ2-7; 8 bases map to TRBD1. The germline gives CDR1 MNHEY, CDR2 SVGAGI. Trimming took 4 bases from V and 4 from J; bases not matched to a gene: 6. The CDR3 length is 14 residues. The CDR3 here is CASSFRTGPYEQYF. CDR3 nucleotide sequence: TGTGCCAGCAGTTTCAGGACAGGGCCGTACGAGCAGTACTTC.

The chain employs TRBV4-2 and TRBJ2-5; TRBD2 aligns across 10 bases. V shed 4 bases, J shed 11 bases, and the junction held 16 bases outside the gene matches. Germline values: CDR1 LGHNA, CDR2 YNFKEQ. CDR3 length: 16 amino acids. The CDR3 sequence is CASSPGGAGGWFQQYF. The CDR3 DNA reads TGTGCCAGCAGCCCTGGGGGAGCGGGAGGGTGGTTCCAGCAGTACTTC.

The chain uses TRBV28 and TRBJ1-2; 9 nucleotides agree with TRBD1. CDR1 MDHEN and CDR2 SYDVKM come from the germline V gene. Unmatched junction bases numbered 6, after V lost 6 bases and J lost 4 bases. This CDR3 has 14 residues. The CDR3 DNA sequence: TGTGCCAGCAGCTATGAGGGACAGGGCTATGGCTACACCTTC. It is translated as CASSYEGQGYGYTF.

This chain uses TRBV18 with TRBJ2-4, with 10 nucleotides matching TRBD2. The CDR3 runs 17 residues. V gave up 6 bases and J gave up 8 bases; unmatched junction bases: 16. From germline, CDR1 is KGHSH and CDR2 LQKENI. The CDR3 DNA sequence: TGTGCCAGCTCCCGTTTGGTACATAGCGGGAGGAGTGACATTCAGTACTTC. Its protein product is CASSRLVHSGRSDIQYF.

This clone was observed a single time. The chain has TRBV2 and TRBJ2-3; TRBD2 agrees at 7 bases. Germline V gene data show CDR1 as SNHLY and CDR2 as FYNNEI. The CDR3 length is 13 residues. Unmatched junction bases numbered 7, after V lost 1 base and J lost 12 bases. Here the CDR3 reads CASSEEGRDYQYF. CDR3 in DNA: TGTGCCAGCAGTGAAGAGGGCCGGGACTACCAGTATTTT.

The V gene is TRBV30, the J gene TRBJ2-5; possible D gene TRBD2, 5 bases. Germline values: CDR1 GTSNPN, CDR2 SVGIG (reference sequence). This CDR3 has 14 residues. Trimming shortened V by 3 bases and J by 4 bases, and 15 bases separated the two germline ends. The CDR3 loop is CAWSLGTRGETQYF. For the CDR3, the DNA is TGTGCCTGGAGCCTGGGCACCCGGGGAGAGACCCAGTACTTC.

This sequence joins TRBV27 and TRBJ2-1; 8 positions match TRBD2. This CDR3 comprises 13 residues. Germline V gives CDR1 MNHEY, CDR2 SMNVEV (reference sequence). The junction had 3 bases not matched to a gene; V was cut back by 3 bases and J by 8 bases. This CDR3 is CASSFRGGDEQFF. CDR3 sequence (DNA): TGTGCCAGCAGTTTCCGGGGGGGGGATGAGCAGTTCTTC.

V is TRBV21-1 and J is TRBJ1-5. TRBV21-1 represents a pseudogene. CDR3 length: 17 residues. The CDR3 is CASSNGNGTSGNQPQHF. CDR3 DNA: TGTGCCAGCAGCAACGGTAACGGGACGAGTGGCAATCAGCCCCAGCATTTT.

This clone has a single count. CDR3 nucleotides: TGTGCCAGCAGTTCGGGACCGCTTATTCCCACCTTC. It encodes CASSSGPLIPTF. The chain recombines TRBV28 with TRBJ1-2; tentatively, D is TRBD1 (5 bases). The CDR3 has 12 amino acids. CDR1 and CDR2 (germline): MDHEN, SYDVKM. V lost 4 bases, J lost 13 bases, and 16 bases lay in between.

V is TRBV6-1 and J is TRBJ2-7, with D tentatively TRBD1 or TRBD2 (5 bases each). V shed 8 bases and J shed 8 bases, with 16 bases lying between them. The CDR3 loop spans 12 amino acids. Germline assignment: CDR1 MNHNS and CDR2 SASEGT. This CDR3 reads CASLRDETKQYF. The DNA of the CDR3 is TGTGCCAGCCTAAGGGACGAAACCAAGCAGTACTTC.